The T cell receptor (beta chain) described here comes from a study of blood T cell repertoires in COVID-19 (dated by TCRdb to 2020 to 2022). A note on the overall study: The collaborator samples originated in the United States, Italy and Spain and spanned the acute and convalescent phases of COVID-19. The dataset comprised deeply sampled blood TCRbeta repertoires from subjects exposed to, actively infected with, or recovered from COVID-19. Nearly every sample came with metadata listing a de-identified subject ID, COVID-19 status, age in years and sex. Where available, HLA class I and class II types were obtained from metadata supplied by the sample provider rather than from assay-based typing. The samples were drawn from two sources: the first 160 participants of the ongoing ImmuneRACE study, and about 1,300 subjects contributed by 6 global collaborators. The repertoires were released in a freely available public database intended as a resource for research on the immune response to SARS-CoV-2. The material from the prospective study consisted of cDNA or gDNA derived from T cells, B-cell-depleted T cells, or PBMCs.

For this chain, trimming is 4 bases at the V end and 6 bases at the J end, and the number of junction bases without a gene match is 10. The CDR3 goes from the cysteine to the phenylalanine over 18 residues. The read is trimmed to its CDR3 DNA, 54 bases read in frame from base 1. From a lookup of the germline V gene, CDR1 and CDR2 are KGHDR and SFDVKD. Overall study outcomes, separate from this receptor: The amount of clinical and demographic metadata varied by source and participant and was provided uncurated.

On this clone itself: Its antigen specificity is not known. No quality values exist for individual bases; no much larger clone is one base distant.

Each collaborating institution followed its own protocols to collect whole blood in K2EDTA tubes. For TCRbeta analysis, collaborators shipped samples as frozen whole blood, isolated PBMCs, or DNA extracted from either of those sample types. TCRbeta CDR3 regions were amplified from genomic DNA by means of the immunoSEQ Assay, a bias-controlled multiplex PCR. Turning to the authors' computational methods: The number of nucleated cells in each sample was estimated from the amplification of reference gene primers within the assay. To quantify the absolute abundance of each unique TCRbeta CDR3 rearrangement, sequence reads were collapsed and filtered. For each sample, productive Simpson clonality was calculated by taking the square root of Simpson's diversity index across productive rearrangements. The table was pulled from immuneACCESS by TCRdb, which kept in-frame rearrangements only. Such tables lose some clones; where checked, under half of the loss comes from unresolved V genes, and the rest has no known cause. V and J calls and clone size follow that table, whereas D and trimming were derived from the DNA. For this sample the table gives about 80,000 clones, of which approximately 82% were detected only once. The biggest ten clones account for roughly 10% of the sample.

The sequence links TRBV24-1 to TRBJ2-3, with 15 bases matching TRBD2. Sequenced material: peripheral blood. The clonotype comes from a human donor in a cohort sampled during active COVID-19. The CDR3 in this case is CATSEPIGLAGGPDTQYF. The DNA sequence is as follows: TGTGCCACCAGTGAACCCATTGGACTAGCGGGGGGGCCCGATACGCAGTATTTT.